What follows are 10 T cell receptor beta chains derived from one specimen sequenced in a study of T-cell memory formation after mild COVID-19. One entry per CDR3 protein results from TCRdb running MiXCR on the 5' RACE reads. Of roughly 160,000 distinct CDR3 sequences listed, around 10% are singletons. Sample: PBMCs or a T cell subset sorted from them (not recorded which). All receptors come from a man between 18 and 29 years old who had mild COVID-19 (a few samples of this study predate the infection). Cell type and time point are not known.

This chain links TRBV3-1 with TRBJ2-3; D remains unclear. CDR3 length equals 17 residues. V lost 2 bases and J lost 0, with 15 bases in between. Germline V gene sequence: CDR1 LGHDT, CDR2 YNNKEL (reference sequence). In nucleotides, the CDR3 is TGTGCCAGCAGCCAATGGCTGAGCGCGGATAGCACAGATACGCAGTATTTT. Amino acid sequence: CASSQWLSADSTDTQYF.

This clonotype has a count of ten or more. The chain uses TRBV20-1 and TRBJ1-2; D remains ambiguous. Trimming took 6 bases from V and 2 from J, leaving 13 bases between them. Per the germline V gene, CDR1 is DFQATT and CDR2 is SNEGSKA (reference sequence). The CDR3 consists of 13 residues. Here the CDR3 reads CSAMGGGNYGYTF. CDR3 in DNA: TGCAGTGCCATGGGAGGTGGGAACTATGGCTACACCTTC.

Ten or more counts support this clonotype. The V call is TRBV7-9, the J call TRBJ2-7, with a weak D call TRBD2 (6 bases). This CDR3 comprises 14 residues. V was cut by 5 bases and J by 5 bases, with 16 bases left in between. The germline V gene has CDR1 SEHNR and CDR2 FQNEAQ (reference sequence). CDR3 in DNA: TGTGCCAGCAGCCATCCCCAGGGAGGAGACGAGCAGTACTTC. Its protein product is CASSHPQGGDEQYF.

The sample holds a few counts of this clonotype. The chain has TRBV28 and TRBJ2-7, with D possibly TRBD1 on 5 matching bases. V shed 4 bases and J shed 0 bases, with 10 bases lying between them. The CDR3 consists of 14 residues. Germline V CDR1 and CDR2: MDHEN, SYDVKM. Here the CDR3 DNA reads TGTGCCAGCAGTTCCGGCGACAGCTCCTACGAGCAGTACGTC. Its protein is CASSSGDSSYEQYV.

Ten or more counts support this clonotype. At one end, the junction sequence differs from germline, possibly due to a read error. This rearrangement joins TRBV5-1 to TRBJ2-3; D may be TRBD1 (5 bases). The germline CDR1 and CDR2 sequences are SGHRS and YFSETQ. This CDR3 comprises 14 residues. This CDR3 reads CASSSGQGTDTQYF. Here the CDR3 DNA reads TGTGCCAGCAGCTCCGGACAAGGCACAGATACGCAGTATTTT. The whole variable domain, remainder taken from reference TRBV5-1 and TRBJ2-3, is KAGVTQTPRYLIKTRGQQVTLSCSPISGHRSVSWYQQTPGQGLQFLFEYFSETQRNKGNFPGRFSGRQFSNSRSEMNVSTLELGDSALYLCASSSGQGTDTQYFGPGTRLTVL.

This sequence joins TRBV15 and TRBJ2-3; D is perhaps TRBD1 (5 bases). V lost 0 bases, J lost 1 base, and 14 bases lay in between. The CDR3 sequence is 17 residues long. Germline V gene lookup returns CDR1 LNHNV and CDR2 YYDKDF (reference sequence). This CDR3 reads CATSRDSWQGRTDTQYF. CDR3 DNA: TGTGCCACCAGCAGAGATTCCTGGCAGGGCCGCACAGATACGCAGTATTTT.

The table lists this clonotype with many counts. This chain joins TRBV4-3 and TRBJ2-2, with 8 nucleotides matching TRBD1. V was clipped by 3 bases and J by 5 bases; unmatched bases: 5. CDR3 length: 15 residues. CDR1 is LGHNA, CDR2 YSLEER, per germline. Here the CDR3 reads CASSQGTGGTGELFF. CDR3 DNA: TGCGCCAGCAGCCAGGGGACAGGTGGGACCGGGGAGCTGTTTTTT.

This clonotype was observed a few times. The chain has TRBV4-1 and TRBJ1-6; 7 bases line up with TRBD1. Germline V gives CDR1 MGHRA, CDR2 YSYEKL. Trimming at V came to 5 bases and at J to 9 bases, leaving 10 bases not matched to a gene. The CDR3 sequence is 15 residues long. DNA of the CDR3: TGCGCCAGCAGCGAAGGAATGACAGGGCTTTCACCCCTCCACTTT. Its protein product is CASSEGMTGLSPLHF.

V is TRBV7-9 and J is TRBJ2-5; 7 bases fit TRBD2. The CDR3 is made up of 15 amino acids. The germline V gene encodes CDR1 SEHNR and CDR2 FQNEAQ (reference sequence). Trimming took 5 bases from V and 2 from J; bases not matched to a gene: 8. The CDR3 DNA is TGTGCCAGCAGCCCGATGGGGACTACACAAGAGACCCAGTACTTC. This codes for CASSPMGTTQETQYF.

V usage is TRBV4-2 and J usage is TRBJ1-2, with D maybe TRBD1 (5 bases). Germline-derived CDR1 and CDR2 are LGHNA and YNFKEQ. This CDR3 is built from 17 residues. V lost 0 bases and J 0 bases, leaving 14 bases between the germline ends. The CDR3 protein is CASSQDRGGSSNYGYTF. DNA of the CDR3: TGTGCCAGCAGCCAAGATAGGGGTGGGAGCTCTAACTATGGCTACACCTTC.